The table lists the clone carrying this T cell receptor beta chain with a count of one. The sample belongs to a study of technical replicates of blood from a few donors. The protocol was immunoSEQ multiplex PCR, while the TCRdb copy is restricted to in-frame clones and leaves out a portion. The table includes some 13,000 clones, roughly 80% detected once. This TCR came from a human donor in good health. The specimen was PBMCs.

CDR3 sequence: CASSLGLAEEFF. The CDR3 DNA reads as TGTGCCAGCAGCTTGGGACTAGCGGAAGAGTTCTTC. This chain links TRBV5-6 with TRBJ2-1; 9 bases align to TRBD2. The J segment lost 14 bases and the V segment lost 0 bases, leaving 3 bases of the junction unmatched. The CDR3 consists of 12 residues. Germline lookup yields CDR1 SGHDT and CDR2 YYEEEE.